This T cell receptor beta chain appears in the sequencing data of a study of response to subunit inactivated influenza vaccine (dated by TCRdb to between 2017 and 2018). As for the study more broadly: To follow how T cells responded to a trivalent subunit inactivated influenza vaccine, the researchers relied on deep quantitative profiling of the T cell receptor repertoire. Results and caveats for the whole study, not just this receptor: It was suggested by the authors that each seasonal influenza vaccination may recruit only a limited number of new T cells.

Reading from cysteine to phenylalanine, the CDR3 counts 17 amino acids. This entry keeps only the CDR3 DNA: 51 bases, framed from base 1. CDR1 and CDR2, per the germline V gene (reference sequence), are MNHEY and SMNVEV. Trimmed from V: 4 bases; trimmed from J: 9 bases; junction bases lacking a gene match: 12. The receptor library was made with RT-PCR. TCRdb lists the instrument as Illumina HiSeq 2500. TCRdb cleaned the public reads at Q25 with fastp, built clones with MiXCR and kept in-frame beta chains. Each CDR3 protein appears once, grouped with its most common genes and DNA. This sample lists 590,000 or so distinct CDR3 sequences; about 15% were detected once. About 7.4% of the sample is taken by the ten largest. As regards this clonotype: Its binding antigen is unknown. Base quality data are lacking; no much larger clone is found one base away.

The sequences come from PBMCs from blood, collected around 14 days before vaccination. The chain links TRBV27 with TRBJ2-1, and 13 junction bases match TRBD2. This TCR was sampled from a man aged 50-59 years who received an inactivated influenza vaccine. Donor details come from another sample of the same person, matched by shared clones. The DNA is as follows: TGTGCCAGCAGTTCTTCACTGACTAGCGGGGGGCCGGGTGAGCAGTTCTTC. It is translated as CASSSSLTSGGPGEQFF.